This TCR beta chain was documented in a study of blood T cells in healthy people across ages. V lost 3 bases to trimming and J lost 0 bases, with 16 bases between them. This CDR3 has 17 amino acids. The germline gives CDR1 KGHSH, CDR2 LQKENI. Combining a sample-barcoded 5' primer with a J-beta primer mix, a second PCR ran for roughly 7 to 11 cycles. TCRdb itself ran the 5' RACE reads through MiXCR, one entry per CDR3 protein. The data contain some 1 million distinct CDR3 sequences, more than 40% of them singletons. This clonotype was detected only a few times. Antigen unknown. Russia was home to the donors, healthy Caucasian individuals aged about 6 to 90. At least 7 million PBMCs were isolated per sample. At least 5 micrograms of total RNA were extracted per sample. Overall study findings and caveats: Researchers judged that diversity estimates from one million T cells fell short of true values.

The sequenced material came from blood. The sequence derives from a woman aged 60-70 years in good health. This chain joins TRBV18 and TRBJ2-3; weak D call: TRBD2 (5 bases). The CDR3 spells CASSPSRGLLSTDTQYF. CDR3 sequence (DNA): TGTGCCAGCTCACCCAGCCGGGGTCTCCTTAGCACAGATACGCAGTATTTT.